Listed here are 27 T cell receptor beta chains from one sample, sequenced in a study of blood T cells in healthy people across ages (dated by TCRdb to the mid-2010s). The method was 5' RACE. TCRdb records Illumina HiSeq 2500 as the sequencer. The second PCR ran for about 7 to 11 cycles and used a J-beta primer mix along with a sample-barcoded 5' primer. TCRdb reprocessing: public reads trimmed at Q25 with fastp, clones called with MiXCR, in-frame beta chains kept. Rows with a matching CDR3 protein are joined into one entry that keeps the most common DNA and genes. This sample is represented by 1.5 million to 2 million distinct CDR3 sequences; 49% of them were singletons. Jointly, the top ten make up over 2% of the sample. The source material was blood. Source of these receptors: a middle-aged woman in good health.

V gene TRBV5-5 combines with J gene TRBJ2-7; no firm D call. The germline V gene encodes CDR1 SGHKS and CDR2 YYEKEE (reference sequence). V was pared by 4 bases and J by 4 bases, with 6 bases between. This CDR3 region has 11 residues. The CDR3 DNA reads as TGTGCCAGCAGCATGACTTACGAGCAGTACTTC. Protein: CASSMTYEQYF.

The chain joins TRBV4-1 to TRBJ1-4; D is perhaps TRBD1 (5 bases). The germline V gene has CDR1 MGHRA and CDR2 YSYEKL. V was shortened by 1 base and J by 7 bases, with 16 bases between the two germline ends. CDR3 length: 16 residues. In DNA form, the CDR3 reads TGCGCCAGCAGCCAAGTTGGGGGGGGAAGGGGTGAAAAACTGTTTTTT. This codes for CASSQVGGGRGEKLFF.

This clonotype has a handful of counts. The J gene is TRBJ2-1, the V gene TRBV27; 13 positions agree with TRBD2. V lost 5 bases to trimming and J lost 7 bases; unmatched junction nucleotides: 11. Germline V lookup: CDR1 MNHEY, CDR2 SMNVEV (reference sequence). The CDR3 contains 17 residues. DNA for the CDR3: TGTGCCAGCAGTAAAGGACTAGCGGGGGCCTTGGGGAATGAGCAGTTCTTC. Protein product: CASSKGLAGALGNEQFF.

J is TRBJ2-4 and V is TRBV7-9; a weak D match, TRBD1 (6 bases). V lost 5 bases and J 0 bases, leaving 11 bases between the germline ends. The CDR3 covers 15 residues. CDR1 is SEHNR and CDR2 is FQNEAQ in the germline V gene (reference sequence). CDR3 bases: TGTGCCAGCAGCCTAACAGGGAAAGCCAAAAACATTCAGTACTTC. This gives the protein CASSLTGKAKNIQYF.

V usage is TRBV20-1 and J usage is TRBJ2-1, with 7 bases matching TRBD1. Trimming removed 6 bases from V and 10 bases from J; junction bases left unmatched: 15. The germline V gene has CDR1 DFQATT and CDR2 SNEGSKA (reference sequence). The CDR3 contains 14 residues. The CDR3 DNA sequence: TGCAGTGCCGCACCGGACAGGCAGGATAACGAGCAGTTCTTC. Amino acids: CSAAPDRQDNEQFF.

In nucleotides, the CDR3 is TGTGCCAGCAGCTTAGGGAGGGACGATACGCAGTATTTT. Protein sequence: CASSLGRDDTQYF. The J gene is TRBJ2-3, the V gene TRBV7-9; TRBD2 is a possible D gene (6 bases). V lost 1 base and J 6 bases, leaving 8 bases between the germline ends. The CDR3 is made up of 13 amino acids. CDR1 and CDR2 (germline): SEHNR, FQNEAQ (reference sequence).

This chain connects TRBV6-2 or TRBV6-3 to TRBJ2-5; 10 bases are a match to TRBD1. Germline CDR1 is MNHEY and CDR2 is SVGEGT. CDR3 length: 14 amino acids. After removal of 6 bases from V and 5 bases from J, the junction contained 6 bases not matched to a gene. CDR3 DNA sequence: TGTGCCAGCAGGCGGACAGGGGGTGTGGAGACCCAGTACTTC. It is translated as CASRRTGGVETQYF.

This clonotype appeared a few times. The chain carries TRBV24-1 and TRBJ1-1, with D maybe TRBD1 (5 bases). Per the germline V gene, CDR1 is KGHDR and CDR2 is SFDVKD. This CDR3 has 14 amino acids. With 3 bases removed from V and 1 base from J, the gap between germline ends came to 8 bases. CDR3 DNA: TGTGCCACCAGTGATCCGACAGAGAACACTGAAGCTTTCTTT. It is translated as CATSDPTENTEAFF.

The chain has TRBV6-6 and TRBJ2-7; 7 nucleotides align to TRBD2. The CDR3 extends over 14 amino acids. CDR1 is MNHNY, CDR2 SVGAGI, per germline (reference sequence). V dropped 4 bases and J dropped 6; count of bases not matched to a gene: 9. This chain's CDR3 is CASSSSIREAEQYF. DNA for the CDR3: TGTGCCAGCAGTTCCTCAATACGGGAGGCCGAGCAGTACTTC.

There are many counts of this clonotype. This chain uses TRBV15 with TRBJ2-7; 10 bases match TRBD1. The CDR3 covers 13 residues. Germline CDR1 is LNHNV and CDR2 is YYDKDF (reference sequence). Unmatched junction bases numbered 7, after V lost 8 bases and J lost 6 bases. CDR3 nucleotides: TGTGCCACCTCCCGGGACAGGGGAGGCGAGCAGTACTTC. Protein sequence: CATSRDRGGEQYF.

The J gene is TRBJ2-4, the V gene TRBV7-2, with 10 bases that match TRBD2. Trimming took 2 bases from V and 0 from J; bases not matched to a gene: 13. Germline values: CDR1 SGHTA, CDR2 FQGNSA. The CDR3 spans 20 residues. CDR3 amino acids: CASSLLIFASGGLAKNIQYF. CDR3 nucleotide sequence: TGTGCCAGCAGCTTACTGATATTCGCTAGCGGGGGACTAGCCAAAAACATTCAGTACTTC.

This clonotype appeared once. The rearrangement uses TRBV12-5 and TRBJ2-3; 15 nucleotides agree with TRBD2. Germline V lookup: CDR1 LGHNT, CDR2 FRNRAP. The ends lost 1 base at V and 6 bases at J; junction bases unmatched: 5. CDR3 size: 17 residues. CDR3 amino acids: CASGLGGLAGGRDTQYF. CDR3 sequence (DNA): TGTGCTAGTGGTTTGGGGGGACTAGCGGGGGGTAGGGATACGCAGTATTTT.

This clonotype was counted a few times. The rearrangement joins TRBV7-2 to TRBJ2-7; D is uncertain. The V gene lost 2 bases and the J gene lost 3 bases, with 8 bases spanning the gap. The germline gives CDR1 SGHTA, CDR2 FQGNSA. CDR3 length: 13 amino acids. The CDR3 spells CASSLPPIYEQYF. CDR3 DNA sequence: TGTGCCAGCAGCTTACCCCCAATCTACGAGCAGTACTTC.

This clonotype appeared a single time. This rearrangement joins TRBV25-1 to TRBJ2-1; the D gene is possibly TRBD2 (6 bases). The CDR3 sequence is 12 residues long. Trimming pared 1 base from V and 10 bases from J, leaving 8 bases between. The germline V gene encodes CDR1 MGHDK and CDR2 SYGVNS. The CDR3 protein is CASSESREEQFF. The DNA of the CDR3 is TGTGCCAGCAGTGAATCCCGGGAGGAGCAGTTCTTC.

In this sample, this clonotype turned up a few times. The chain is built from TRBV12-3 or TRBV12-4 and TRBJ1-2; 8 nucleotides match TRBD1. The CDR3 is made up of 16 amino acids. V lost 6 bases and J lost 5; bases outside the gene matches: 14. CDR3 protein: CASSQGADLYFYGYTF. As DNA, the CDR3 is TGTGCCAGCAGCCAGGGGGCGGATTTGTATTTTTATGGCTACACCTTC.

The chain carries TRBV5-1 and TRBJ2-5, with TRBD1 matching 7 bases. The germline gives CDR1 SGHRS, CDR2 YFSETQ. The CDR3 is made up of 15 amino acids. V was pared by 2 bases and J by 2 bases, with 6 bases of the junction left unmatched. The CDR3 DNA follows: TGCGCCAGCAGCTTCCTACAGGGGAGTCAAGAGACCCAGTACTTC. It yields the protein CASSFLQGSQETQYF. The whole variable domain, remainder taken from reference TRBV5-1 and TRBJ2-5, is KAGVTQTPRYLIKTRGQQVTLSCSPISGHRSVSWYQQTPGQGLQFLFEYFSETQRNKGNFPGRFSGRQFSNSRSEMNVSTLELGDSALYLCASSFLQGSQETQYFGPGTRLLVL.

The chain joins TRBV4-1 to TRBJ2-1; D gene unclear. The J call may be incorrect, as the DNA end agrees better with TRBJ2-7. CDR3 length: 15 residues. The germline V gene has CDR1 MGHRA and CDR2 YSYEKL. The CDR3 DNA reads TGCGCCAGCAGCCAGAAAGAAGTTACCTACAATGAGCAGTACTTC. It translates to CASSQKEVTYNEQYF.

Many counts were recorded for this clonotype. An end of the junction does not agree with germline; a read error may underlie this. The chain couples TRBV5-1 to TRBJ1-5; possibly TRBD1 for D (5 bases). Germline V gene lookup returns CDR1 SGHRS and CDR2 YFSETQ. The CDR3 has 13 residues. CDR3 nucleotide sequence: TGTGCCAGCAGTTCAGGGCCAAATCAGCCCCAGCATTTT. Protein: CASSSGPNQPQHF. The full variable domain, rest sourced from reference TRBV5-1 and TRBJ1-5, is KAGVTQTPRYLIKTRGQQVTLSCSPISGHRSVSWYQQTPGQGLQFLFEYFSETQRNKGNFPGRFSGRQFSNSRSEMNVSTLELGDSALYLCASSSGPNQPQHFGDGTRLSIL.

This chain joins TRBV7-6 and TRBJ2-5; D uncertain. The DNA matches TRBJ2-7 better at its end, which makes the J call doubtful. The CDR3 contains 12 residues. Germline-derived CDR1 and CDR2 are SGHVS and FNYEAQ. The CDR3 bases are TGTGCCAGCAGCTTAGTAGTAGCCGAGCAGTACTTC. Its translation is CASSLVVAEQYF.

The chain recombines TRBV7-2 with TRBJ2-7; D ambiguous. V gave up 3 bases and J gave up 3 bases, with 12 bases separating them. CDR1 SGHTA and CDR2 FQGNSA come from the germline V gene. The CDR3 runs to 14 residues. In nucleotides, the CDR3 is TGTGCCAGCAGCTTCGCGCTTAGGATCTACGAGCAGTACTTC. It yields the protein CASSFALRIYEQYF.

The rearrangement links TRBV27 to TRBJ2-6, with TRBD1 matching 7 bases. Germline V CDR1 and CDR2: MNHEY, SMNVEV (reference sequence). V lost 6 bases and J lost 2; bases outside the gene matches: 7. The length of the CDR3 is 16 residues. CDR3 amino acids: CASSRDRDTGANVLTF. CDR3 coding DNA: TGTGCCAGCAGCCGGGACAGAGACACTGGGGCCAACGTCCTGACTTTC.

This clonotype was picked up a small number of times. This chain connects TRBV9 to TRBJ1-6; maybe TRBD1 (5 bases). Germline V gives CDR1 SGDLS, CDR2 YYNGEE. Trimming cost V 3 bases and J 8 bases, with 21 bases left between them. CDR3 length equals 17 residues. CDR3 nucleotide sequence: TGTGCCAGCAGCGGACAAGCTGGGGCCCTTGGGTATTCACCCCTCCACTTT. It translates to CASSGQAGALGYSPLHF.

V and J are TRBV7-2 and TRBJ2-2, with D perhaps TRBD1 (5 bases). Germline V gives CDR1 SGHTA, CDR2 FQGNSA. With 5 bases removed from V and 4 bases from J, the gap between germline ends came to 11 bases. CDR3 size: 14 residues. DNA for the CDR3: TGTGCCAGCAGCCCTATTAGGGGCACCGGGGAGCTGTTTTTT. The encoded protein is CASSPIRGTGELFF.

The chain has TRBV9 and TRBJ1-6; D is perhaps TRBD1 (5 bases). CDR3 length equals 13 residues. V was clipped by 6 bases and J by 10 bases, with 14 bases between them. In germline, CDR1 is SGDLS, CDR2 YYNGEE. This CDR3 reads CASTNRDLSPLHF. The CDR3 DNA sequence: TGTGCCAGCACGAACCGGGACCTATCACCCCTCCACTTT.

This chain joins TRBV5-6 and TRBJ2-7; TRBD1 matches at 7 bases. Germline CDR1 reads SGHDT; CDR2 reads YYEEEE. The junction had 4 bases not matched to a gene; V was cut back by 1 base and J by 3 bases. The CDR3 length is 14 residues. Here the CDR3 reads CASSLTGDVYEQYF. For the CDR3, the DNA is TGTGCCAGCAGCTTGACAGGGGATGTCTACGAGCAGTACTTC.

The gene calls are TRBV28 and TRBJ2-7; 7 nucleotides agree with TRBD1. Germline CDR1 MDHEN, CDR2 SYDVKM. This CDR3 region has 16 residues. Trimming cost V 3 bases and J 4 bases; bases outside gene matches: 12. CDR3 sequence reads: CASSFNSRTGRYEQYF. In DNA form, the CDR3 reads TGTGCCAGCAGTTTTAACTCCCGGACAGGAAGGTACGAGCAGTACTTC.

This chain connects TRBV20-1 to TRBJ2-3, with 9 bases lining up with TRBD2. CDR1 DFQATT and CDR2 SNEGSKA come from the germline V gene (reference sequence). There are 13 residues in the CDR3. The V segment lost 1 base and the J segment 5 bases; nucleotides outside the gene matches: 1. The CDR3 nucleotides are TGCAGTGCTAGAGCTAGCGGGGAAGATACGCAGTATTTT. Its protein product is CSARASGEDTQYF.